This T cell receptor (beta chain) was captured in a study of control samples from healthy donors and cancer patients. Only one count was recorded for this clone. TCRdb's table, derived via immunoSEQ multiplex PCR, lists solely in-frame clones and lacks some. The table records around 140,000 clones, about 90% of them present only once. CDR3 length: 19 amino acids. The sequence derives from a middle-aged man with head and neck cancer. The chain carries TRBV21-1 and TRBJ2-5; the table's D call, TRBD2, was not checked against the DNA. TRBV21-1 is termed a pseudogene. Specimen: PBMCs. The CDR3 region has the DNA TGTGCCAGCAGCAAACGGACCGGGGGGGACTTGGTGCTACAAGAGACCCAGTACTTC. It yields the protein CASSKRTGGDLVLQETQYF.